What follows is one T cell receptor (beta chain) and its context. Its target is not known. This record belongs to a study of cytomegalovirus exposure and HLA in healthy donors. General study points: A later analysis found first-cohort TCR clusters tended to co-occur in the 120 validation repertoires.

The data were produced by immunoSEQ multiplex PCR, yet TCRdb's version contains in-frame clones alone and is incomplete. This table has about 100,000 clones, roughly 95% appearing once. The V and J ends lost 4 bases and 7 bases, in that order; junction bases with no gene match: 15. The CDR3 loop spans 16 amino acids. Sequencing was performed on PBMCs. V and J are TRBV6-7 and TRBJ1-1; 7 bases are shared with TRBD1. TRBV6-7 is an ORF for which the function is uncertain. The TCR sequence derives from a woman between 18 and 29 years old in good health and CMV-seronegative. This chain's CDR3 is CASSSFRDRKDFEAFF. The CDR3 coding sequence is TGTGCCAGCAGTTCGTTCCGGGACAGAAAAGATTTTGAAGCTTTCTTT.